This T cell receptor (beta chain) emerged from a study of T cell changes during pregnancy in multiple sclerosis. The germline CDR1 and CDR2 sequences are SGHVS and FNYEAQ. With 1 base removed from V and 2 bases from J, the gap between germline ends came to 12 bases. The CDR3 is made up of 16 amino acids. Assay: immunoSEQ multiplex PCR; the TCRdb copy retains only in-frame clones and omits some. The data contain some 55,000 clones, approximately 87% of them seen just once; the ten biggest clones take up under 5.5%. The specimen was peripheral blood from another person, used as feeder cells. The gene calls are TRBV7-6 and TRBJ2-1; D may be TRBD1 or TRBD2 (5 bases each). This sequence was found in a human donor whose cells served as feeder cells for cultures in a pregnancy study. CDR3 protein: CASSLDQGRTYNEQFF. Written as DNA, the CDR3 is TGTGCCAGCAGCTTAGACCAGGGACGAACCTACAATGAGCAGTTCTTC.